A selection of T cell receptor beta chains follows, all from one sample in a study of T cells expressing NK-cell markers. TCRdb reanalyzed the 5' RACE reads and collapses them to one entry per CDR3 protein, without DNA. In total, the table holds 150,000 to 200,000 distinct CDR3 sequences. The sequencing input was blood T cells: a sorted CD56 or NKG2C T cell subset, CD4+ or CD8+ T cells, or bulk PBMC T cells (not recorded which). The receptors were sampled from a woman aged 18-70 years in good health. Both conserved end residues are part of each CDR3.

J gene,V gene,CDR3 protein
TRBJ2-3,TRBV5-1,CASSPTSGGGPDTQYF
TRBJ2-1,TRBV5-1,CASSLGTSGANEQFF
TRBJ1-1,TRBV11-2,CASSLSWAQPEAFF
TRBJ2-5,TRBV5-1,CASSLGSGYQETQYF
TRBJ1-2,TRBV4-1,CASAADGFYGYTF
TRBJ1-5,TRBV15,CATSRDTTNQPQHF
TRBJ2-1,TRBV19,CASSIAVRNNEQFF
TRBJ2-1,TRBV2,CASPKARTEFNEQFF
TRBJ2-5,TRBV5-1,CASRPRGKIETQYF
TRBJ1-2,TRBV27,CASSLRTEINYGYTF